This T cell receptor (beta chain) was profiled in a study of blood T cell repertoires in COVID-19. Across the study: Donors in the United States, Italy and Spain gave samples during acute or convalescent COVID-19.

Original handling: Amplification from reference gene primers served as the basis for estimated nucleated cell counts. Measured with immunoSEQ multiplex PCR; TCRdb has only the in-frame clones, and not every one. V and J calls and clone size are as listed in that table; D and trimming were resolved from the DNA. The sample has around 23,000 clones, roughly 72% seen once. Only a few counts were recorded for this clone. CDR3 size: 15 residues. Germline values: CDR1 PRHDT, CDR2 FYEKMQ (reference sequence). Deletions cut 1 base from V and 0 bases from J, with 8 bases between. The source material was peripheral blood. The clonotype originates from a woman of 80 years or more with acute or convalescent COVID-19. This chain links TRBV13 with TRBJ2-3, with D possibly TRBD1 on 6 matching bases. DNA for the CDR3: TGTGCCAGCAGCTTAGTGGACAGTAGCACAGATACGCAGTATTTT. The encoded protein is CASSLVDSSTDTQYF.